These T cell receptor beta chains were read from a single sample in a study of blood T cell repertoires in COVID-19. Assay: immunoSEQ multiplex PCR; the TCRdb copy retains only in-frame clones and omits some. The table lists about 300,000 clones, 90% of them singletons, with about 1.1% in the top ten. Sequencing used PBMCs or T cells enriched from blood (not recorded which). Source of these receptors: a woman in her thirties who had recovered from COVID-19. Each CDR3 is given with its conserved first and last residue. A D gene is named only where the DNA matches it firmly. Clone sizes are given selectively: once, few, many, or a class where the clone is expanded.

>few|TRBJ1-1|TRBD1|TRBV7-8
CASSLALQGVAEAFF
TGTGCCAGCAGCTTAGCTCTACAGGGGGTGGCTGAAGCTTTCTTT
>.|TRBJ1-5|TRBD1|TRBV19
CASSRGQGRNQPQHF
TGTGCCAGTAGTAGAGGACAGGGGCGGAATCAGCCCCAGCATTTT
>.|TRBJ2-5|.|TRBV7-2
CASSLAEVTETQYF
TGTGCCAGCAGCTTAGCGGAGGTTACAGAGACCCAGTACTTC
>.|TRBJ2-3|TRBD2|TRBV19
CASSPLAGDADTQYF
TGTGCCAGCAGCCCTCTAGCGGGAGATGCGGATACGCAGTATTTT
>.|TRBJ2-3|.|TRBV11-2
CASSLRAHSGGTDTQYF
TGTGCCAGCAGCTTACGAGCGCATAGCGGCGGCACAGATACGCAGTATTTT
>once|TRBJ1-1|TRBD1|TRBV28
CASSPSGGREAFF
TGTGCCAGCAGTCCCTCAGGGGGTCGTGAAGCTTTCTTT
>.|TRBJ2-6|TRBD1|TRBV11-2
CASRRPGQGTSGANVLTF
TGTGCCAGCAGACGTCCGGGACAGGGGACCTCTGGGGCCAACGTCCTGACTTTC
>.|TRBJ1-1|.|TRBV4-1
CASTWGGVENTEAFF
TGCGCCAGCACCTGGGGGGGGGTTGAGAACACTGAAGCTTTCTTT
>.|TRBJ2-1|TRBD2|TRBV2
CASSDGTGGSPYNEQFF
TGTGCCAGCAGTGATGGTACCGGCGGGAGTCCCTACAATGAGCAGTTCTTC
>.|TRBJ2-7|.|TRBV15
CATSRDRVLNLYEQYF
TGTGCCACCAGCAGAGATCGGGTCCTCAACTTATACGAGCAGTACTTC
>.|TRBJ2-5|.|TRBV29-1
CTILATGVETQYF
TGCACCATCTTGGCCACAGGCGTGGAGACCCAGTACTTC
>.|TRBJ1-1|.|TRBV19
CASSISAMNTEAFF
TGTGCCAGTAGTATCAGCGCCATGAACACTGAAGCTTTCTTT
>.|TRBJ2-1|TRBD2|TRBV29-1
CSVEEVGAGNEQFF
TGCAGCGTTGAAGAGGTGGGAGCGGGAAATGAGCAGTTCTTC
>.|TRBJ2-6|TRBD2|TRBV28
CASSLYGAGVSGANVLTF
TGTGCCAGCAGTTTATATGGAGCGGGAGTTTCTGGGGCCAACGTCCTGACTTTC
>.|TRBJ2-3|.|TRBV29-1
CSVAAPTQYF
TGCAGCGTCGCGGCCCCGACGCAGTATTTT
>.|TRBJ2-3|.|TRBV7-8
CASSLGAYTDTQYF
TGTGCCAGCAGCTTGGGGGCATACACAGATACGCAGTATTTT
>.|TRBJ2-1|.|TRBV5-4
CASSLARGRFGAEQFF
TGTGCCAGCAGCTTGGCTCGAGGGAGGTTCGGGGCTGAGCAGTTCTTC
>.|TRBJ2-7|TRBD2|TRBV6-2/TRBV6-3
CASSYSITGTSDYEQYF
TGTGCCAGCAGTTACTCGATAACCGGGACTAGCGACTACGAGCAGTACTTC
>.|TRBJ2-1|TRBD2|TRBV2
CASRDTSGRDYNEQFF
TGTGCCAGCAGGGATACTAGCGGGAGAGACTACAATGAGCAGTTCTTC
>once|TRBJ2-3|.|TRBV28
CASSWAGGGSMFRTDTQYF
TGTGCCAGCAGTTGGGCCGGCGGGGGCTCTATGTTTCGCACAGATACGCAGTATTTT
>.|TRBJ2-1|.|TRBV15
CATRKRSGNEQFF
TGTGCCACCAGGAAGAGGTCGGGAAATGAGCAGTTCTTC
>.|TRBJ1-2|.|TRBV14
CASSLNSGYGYTF
TGTGCCAGCAGCCTCAACTCAGGGTATGGCTACACCTTC
>once|TRBJ2-1|TRBD2|TRBV3-1/TRBV3-2
CASSQRLATYNEQFF
TGTGCCAGCAGCCAGAGACTAGCGACTTACAATGAGCAGTTCTTC
>.|TRBJ2-3|.|TRBV7-9
CASSLTDTQYF
TGTGCCAGCAGCCTTACAGATACGCAGTATTTT
>.|TRBJ1-1|.|TRBV24-1
CATKETANTEAFF
TGTGCCACTAAAGAGACAGCGAACACTGAAGCTTTCTTT
>.|TRBJ2-1|.|TRBV10-3
CAISADNEQFF
TGTGCCATCAGTGCCGACAATGAGCAGTTCTTC
>.|TRBJ2-7|.|TRBV29-1
CSVVRAGNYEQYF
TGCAGCGTTGTGAGAGCAGGGAACTACGAGCAGTACTTC
>once|TRBJ2-4|.|TRBV18
CASSPPFRADIQYF
TGTGCCAGCTCACCACCGTTCAGGGCTGACATTCAGTACTTC
>.|TRBJ2-7|TRBD1|TRBV19
CASSIGDRETEQYF
TGTGCCAGTAGTATAGGGGACAGGGAAACCGAGCAGTACTTC
>once|TRBJ1-6|.|TRBV27
CASSFTGFSYNSPLHF
TGTGCCAGCAGTTTTACAGGATTCTCCTATAATTCACCCCTCCACTTT
>.|TRBJ1-6|.|TRBV19
CASRPKQGQKFNSPLHF
TGTGCCAGTAGGCCCAAACAAGGACAAAAATTTAATTCACCCCTCCACTTT
>.|TRBJ1-2|TRBD1|TRBV19
CASRQGAGYGYTF
TGTGCCAGTCGACAGGGGGCTGGCTATGGCTACACCTTC
>.|TRBJ2-3|.|TRBV24-1
CATSDTGGTDTQYF
TGTGCCACCAGTGATACCGGAGGCACAGATACGCAGTATTTT
>.|TRBJ2-3|TRBD1|TRBV7-6
CASSSDRGTDTQYF
TGTGCCAGCAGTTCGGACAGGGGCACAGATACGCAGTATTTT
>.|TRBJ2-3|TRBD2|TRBV7-8
CASSPKLAGTPDTQYF
TGTGCCAGCAGCCCAAAACTAGCGGGAACCCCAGATACGCAGTATTTT
>.|TRBJ2-5|.|TRBV19
CASRGIGAGETQYF
TGTGCCAGTAGAGGTATAGGGGCAGGGGAGACCCAGTACTTC
>.|TRBJ2-7|TRBD1|TRBV19
CASTHTGADYEQYF
TGTGCCAGTACCCATACAGGGGCGGACTACGAGCAGTACTTC
>once|TRBJ2-3|.|TRBV3-1/TRBV3-2
CASSQWKRASTDTQYF
TGTGCCAGCAGCCAGTGGAAGCGGGCTAGCACAGATACGCAGTATTTT
>few|TRBJ1-3|.|TRBV29-1
CSGRDLNTIYF
TGCAGCGGACGGGATTTAAACACCATATATTTT
>.|TRBJ2-7|TRBD2|TRBV27
CASSLLAGGPDEQYF
TGTGCCAGCAGTTTATTAGCGGGAGGGCCAGACGAGCAGTACTTC